This TCR beta chain stems from a study of cytomegalovirus exposure and HLA in healthy donors. Study-wide results and caveats: CMV antigen specificity was confirmed in vitro for three CMV-associated chains.

Vbeta (60) and Jbeta (13) primers were used in the PCR. Profiled with immunoSEQ multiplex PCR; TCRdb holds only in-frame clones, not every one. The sample has under 200,000 clones; around 62% are singletons. Germline CDR1 KGHSH, CDR2 LQKENI. J lost 5 bases, V lost 4 bases, and 1 base had no gene match. The CDR3 contains 13 residues. To note about this clone: Antigen specificity is unknown.

Material for sequencing was PBMCs. The chain combines TRBV18 with TRBJ1-5, with 8 bases matching TRBD1. The sequence was collected from a man aged 35-49 years in good health and CMV-seronegative. Here the CDR3 DNA reads TGTGCCAGCTCACAGGACAGGGATCAGCCCCAGCATTTT. Translated: CASSQDRDQPQHF. The variable domain in full, completed from reference TRBV18 and TRBJ1-5, reads NAGVMQNPRHLVRRRGQEARLRCSPMKGHSHVYWYRQLPEEGLKFMVYLQKENIIDESGMPKERFSAEFPKEGPSILRIQQVVRGDSAAYFCASSQDRDQPQHFGDGTRLSIL.